The T cell receptor (beta chain) described here comes from a study of blood T cells in healthy people across ages. Findings and caveats of the study: Changes seen in expanded clonotypes were possibly confounded by donor CMV status left unknown. Naive T cell percentage showed a strong correlation with the diversity of TCR beta. From one million sequenced T cells, diversity estimates were lower bounds.

Of note for this clonotype: Antigen unknown.

It was with a sample-barcoded 5' primer and a J-beta primer mix that a second PCR of roughly 7 to 12 cycles was run. Each CDR3 protein gets one entry after TCRdb re-called the 5' RACE reads with MiXCR. In the table there are 1,300,000 or so distinct CDR3 sequences, approximately 60% of which are singletons. The draw of peripheral blood yielded roughly 9.1 milliliters from each donor. The ends lost 6 bases at V and 2 bases at J; junction bases unmatched: 9. Germline V CDR1 and CDR2: MNHEY, SVGEGT. The CDR3 length is 15 residues. Sequenced input: blood. The origin of this receptor is a man aged 18 to 35 in good health. The V gene is TRBV6-2 or TRBV6-3, the J gene TRBJ2-7; 8 bases fit TRBD1. CDR3 residues: CASSVWGDRTYEQYF. CDR3 nucleotides: TGTGCCAGCAGCGTGTGGGGGGACAGGACCTACGAGCAGTACTTC.